These T cell receptor beta chains were read from a single sample in a study of response to subunit inactivated influenza vaccine. TCRdb redid the calling of the RT-PCR reads with MiXCR, one entry per CDR3 protein. The sample holds fewer than 700,000 distinct CDR3 sequences; approximately 12% are singletons and the top ten take roughly 14%. The sample consisted of PBMCs from blood, taken about 6 weeks after vaccination. The receptors derive from a middle-aged man who received an inactivated influenza vaccine. Each CDR3 is given with its conserved first and last residue. The D gene is left open where the match is weak. Size is stated for part of the rows, as once, few or many counts, or as a class when the clone is expanded.

few	TRBJ2-5	TRBD2	TRBV5-1	CASSGGASGRTETQYF	TGCGCCAGCAGCGGGGGGGCTAGCGGGAGAACTGAGACCCAGTACTTC
few	TRBJ2-2	NA	TRBV6-5	CASSYSVFGTGELFF	TGTGCCAGCAGTTACTCGGTTTTCGGGACCGGGGAGCTGTTTTTT
many	TRBJ2-3	TRBD1	TRBV7-6	CASSLAERTGASTDTQYF	TGTGCCAGCAGCTTAGCGGAAAGGACAGGGGCTAGCACAGATACGCAGTATTTT
many	TRBJ2-1	NA	TRBV29-1	CSGDIYNEQFF	TGCAGCGGCGATATCTACAATGAGCAGTTCTTC
NA	TRBJ2-5	NA	TRBV28	CASMRQVGETQYF	TGTGCCAGCATGAGACAGGTGGGCGAGACCCAGTACTTC
many	TRBJ2-1	NA	TRBV5-1	CASRGPDNEQFF	TGCGCCAGCAGGGGCCCTGACAATGAGCAGTTCTTC
few	TRBJ1-2	NA	TRBV27	CASSPGQQYYGYTF	TGTGCCAGCAGCCCGGGACAACAATACTATGGCTACACCTTC
NA	TRBJ2-3	NA	TRBV11-1	CASSSLILLRDGTDTQYF	TGTGCCAGCAGCTCGCTTATCTTGCTGCGGGATGGCACAGATACGCAGTATTTT
few	TRBJ2-2	NA	TRBV12-2	CASRLHTYTGELFF	TGTGCAAGTCGTCTACACACCTACACCGGGGAGCTGTTTTTT
NA	TRBJ1-1	NA	TRBV11-2	CASSRSLGTEAFF	TGTGCCAGCAGCCGGTCCCTGGGGACTGAAGCTTTCTTT
few	TRBJ2-3	TRBD2	TRBV5-6	CASSLVGLAGEDTQYF	TGTGCCAGCAGCTTAGTAGGACTAGCGGGAGAAGATACGCAGTATTTT
NA	TRBJ2-7	TRBD2	TRBV14	CASQRLAGVSEQYF	TGTGCGAGCCAGCGACTAGCGGGAGTTTCCGAGCAGTACTTC
many	TRBJ1-2	NA	TRBV20-1	CSAYGANYGYTF	TGCAGTGCTTACGGGGCTAACTATGGCTACACCTTC
NA	TRBJ1-5	TRBD1	TRBV12-3/TRBV12-4	CASSPGQGFGAQHF	TGTGCCAGCAGCCCGGGACAGGGATTCGGGGCCCAGCATTTT
many	TRBJ2-5	NA	TRBV12-3/TRBV12-4	CASSFWGVSETQYF	TGTGCCAGCAGTTTTTGGGGGGTTAGCGAGACCCAGTACTTC
NA	TRBJ1-1	NA	TRBV30	CAWSVPGQFEAFF	TGTGCCTGGAGTGTCCCCGGACAGTTTGAAGCTTTCTTT
many	TRBJ2-5	NA	TRBV6-1	CASSRGYGGTQYF	TGTGCCAGCAGCCGGGGGTACGGAGGGACCCAGTACTTC
NA	TRBJ2-2	NA	TRBV20-1	CSVPRSGNTGELFF	TGCAGTGTCCCCAGGTCGGGGAACACCGGGGAGCTGTTTTTT
few	TRBJ2-1	NA	TRBV24-1	CATSDFRGALANEQFF	TGTGCCACCAGTGATTTTCGCGGGGCCCTGGCCAATGAGCAGTTCTTC
few	TRBJ2-5	TRBD1	TRBV7-9	CASSSETGEETQYF	TGTGCCAGCAGCTCAGAGACAGGGGAAGAGACCCAGTACTTC
many	TRBJ1-1	NA	TRBV5-1	CASSLVAVPTEAFF	TGCGCCAGCAGCTTGGTGGCAGTCCCCACTGAAGCTTTCTTT
NA	TRBJ1-1	NA	TRBV5-1	CASSPSTMNTEAFF	TGCGCCAGCAGCCCCTCGACTATGAACACTGAAGCTTTCTTT
few	TRBJ2-5	TRBD1	TRBV18	CASSMDRQGTQYF	TGTGCCAGCTCAATGGACAGACAGGGGACCCAGTACTTC
many	TRBJ2-7	TRBD1	TRBV29-1	CSVGARQGYEQYF	TGCAGCGTTGGCGCGAGACAGGGCTACGAGCAGTACTTC
NA	TRBJ2-7	TRBD2	TRBV10-2	CASSEGLAGGLYEQYF	TGCGCCAGCAGTGAAGGACTAGCGGGGGGGCTTTACGAGCAGTACTTC
NA	TRBJ1-6	NA	TRBV3-1	CASSREIGSTALHF	TGTGCCAGCAGCCGAGAGATAGGGTCCACGGCCCTCCACTTT
NA	TRBJ2-2	TRBD2	TRBV12-3/TRBV12-4	CASTSIRGANTGELFF	TGTGCCAGCACCTCGATCCGGGGGGCGAACACCGGGGAGCTGTTTTTT
many	TRBJ2-7	NA	TRBV5-1	CASSLDPPYEQYF	TGCGCCAGCAGCTTGGACCCCCCCTACGAGCAGTACTTC
NA	TRBJ2-7	NA	TRBV6-2/TRBV6-3	CASSPGTANEQYF	TGTGCCAGCAGTCCCGGGACGGCTAACGAGCAGTACTTC
few	TRBJ2-2	NA	TRBV4-3	CASSQDLGRGTGELFF	TGCGCCAGCAGCCAAGATCTAGGGAGGGGGACCGGGGAGCTGTTTTTT
many	TRBJ2-7	NA	TRBV14	CASSQEWWLACNEQYF	TGTGCCAGCAGCCAAGAATGGTGGCTAGCGTGCAACGAGCAGTACTTC
few	TRBJ2-1	NA	TRBV7-9	CASRPRMGTYNEQFF	TGTGCCAGCAGGCCCCGAATGGGGACCTACAATGAGCAGTTCTTC
many	TRBJ2-3	NA	TRBV7-2	CASSPGTFTDTQYF	TGTGCCAGCAGCCCAGGGACTTTCACAGATACGCAGTATTTT
many	TRBJ2-1	NA	TRBV20-1	CSARTPRLERVGYNEQFF	TGCAGTGCTAGGACACCCCGACTAGAGCGAGTGGGCTACAATGAGCAGTTCTTC
few	TRBJ1-5	NA	TRBV7-9	CASSSSFDKRGGQPQHF	TGTGCCAGCAGCTCAAGCTTCGACAAACGAGGCGGGCAGCCCCAGCATTTT
NA	TRBJ1-2	TRBD1	TRBV3-1	CASSSLTGSGPYGYTF	TGTGCCAGCAGCTCTTTGACAGGGAGCGGGCCCTATGGCTACACCTTC
NA	TRBJ1-5	NA	TRBV28	CASSLSPDYSNQPQHF	TGTGCCAGCAGTTTATCACCGGACTATAGCAATCAGCCCCAGCATTTT
few	TRBJ2-3	NA	TRBV5-1	CASSLVLGGADTQYF	TGCGCCAGCAGCTTGGTGCTAGGAGGGGCAGATACGCAGTATTTT
few	TRBJ2-3	TRBD2	TRBV9	CASNPGSGRGTDTQYF	TGTGCCAGCAACCCCGGTTCTGGGAGGGGCACAGATACGCAGTATTTT
few	TRBJ2-7	NA	TRBV5-6	CASSSVAGISSYEQYF	TGTGCCAGCAGCTCAGTCGCGGGGATTAGCTCCTACGAGCAGTACTTC
few	TRBJ2-1	TRBD2	TRBV28	CASKRGAYNEQFF	TGTGCCAGCAAGCGGGGTGCCTACAATGAGCAGTTCTTC
NA	TRBJ2-6	TRBD2	TRBV12-3/TRBV12-4	CASSLSGARGANVLTF	TGTGCCAGCAGTCTCAGCGGGGCCCGGGGGGCCAACGTCCTGACTTTC
few	TRBJ2-1	NA	TRBV10-3	CAISDSLISGGPYNEQFF	TGTGCCATCAGTGATTCCCTGATTTCGGGGGGCCCCTACAATGAGCAGTTCTTC
NA	TRBJ2-1	TRBD2	TRBV20-1	CSARGPSGVYNEQFF	TGCAGTGCTAGAGGCCCTAGCGGGGTCTACAATGAGCAGTTCTTC
NA	TRBJ2-7	NA	TRBV7-9	CASSLPPGLSSYEQYF	TGTGCCAGCAGCTTACCCCCGGGACTCAGCTCCTACGAGCAGTACTTC
many	TRBJ2-7	TRBD2	TRBV12-3/TRBV12-4	CASSLGLAGGYEQYF	TGTGCCAGCAGTTTGGGACTAGCGGGAGGCTACGAGCAGTACTTC